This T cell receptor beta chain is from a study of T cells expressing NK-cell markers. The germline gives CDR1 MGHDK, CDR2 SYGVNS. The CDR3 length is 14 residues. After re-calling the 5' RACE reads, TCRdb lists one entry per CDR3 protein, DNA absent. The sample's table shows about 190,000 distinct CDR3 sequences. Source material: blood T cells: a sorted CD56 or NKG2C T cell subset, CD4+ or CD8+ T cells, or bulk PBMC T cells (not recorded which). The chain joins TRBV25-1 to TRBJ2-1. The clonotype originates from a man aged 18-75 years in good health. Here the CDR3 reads CASSEYKSYNEQFF.